This is a list of T cell receptor beta chains from one sample in a study of CD8 T cells in Susac syndrome. TCRdb independently ran MiXCR on the immunoSEQ multiplex PCR reads; one entry per CDR3 protein. The repertoire has approximately 210,000 distinct CDR3 sequences, around 96% of them found once; the top ten carry about 0.091%. The sequenced material came from CD4+ T cells from PBMCs. The receptors stem from a human donor with multiple sclerosis. The CDR3 runs from the conserved cysteine through the conserved F or W. The D gene is left open where the match is weak. Part of the rows lack a size; the others show once, few, many or a class for expanded clones.

TGTGCCAGCAGCCCCGGACTGGCACAAAAACTGTTTTTT | CASSPGLAQKLFF | . | TRBJ1-4 | TRBV14 | .
TGCAGCGTTCGACAGAAGAACACTGAAGCTTTCTTT | CSVRQKNTEAFF | . | TRBJ1-1 | TRBV29-1 | .
TGCAGCGTCGCTGACGGAGGAAACACCATATATTTT | CSVADGGNTIYF | . | TRBJ1-3 | TRBV29-1 | .
TGCAGTGCAGACGAACAGGGGAGGTCGGCTTTCTTT | CSADEQGRSAFF | TRBD1 | TRBJ1-1 | TRBV20-1 | .
TGCGCCAGCAGCGTGCGGTGGAGGAATTCACCCCTCCACTTT | CASSVRWRNSPLHF | . | TRBJ1-6 | TRBV23-1 | .
TGTGCCACCAGTGATACCCAACTTCCGCCGGGGGAGCTGTTTTTT | CATSDTQLPPGELFF | . | TRBJ2-2 | TRBV24-1 | .
TGTGCCAGCAGTGAAGCCCAGGGGTTGGCCTACGAGCAGTACTTC | CASSEAQGLAYEQYF | . | TRBJ2-7 | TRBV2 | .
TGCAGTGCTACCGGGACGGCGAATAGTGAAGCTTTCTTT | CSATGTANSEAFF | . | TRBJ1-1 | TRBV20-1 | .
TGTGCCAGCACGAGCCGGGACAGGTCCTACGAGCAGTACTTC | CASTSRDRSYEQYF | TRBD1 | TRBJ2-7 | TRBV7-2 | .
TGCAGCGTTTCCGGGACTAGCGGGAGTACGGATGAGCAGTTCTTC | CSVSGTSGSTDEQFF | TRBD2 | TRBJ2-1 | TRBV29-1 | .
TGTGCCAGCAGTACAACGGGACTAGCGCGAGAGCAGTACTTC | CASSTTGLAREQYF | TRBD2 | TRBJ2-7 | TRBV6-2/TRBV6-3 | .
TGTGCCAGCAGTTTAGTCGGTCAGGGGGTGTCCTACGAGCAGTACTTC | CASSLVGQGVSYEQYF | TRBD1 | TRBJ2-7 | TRBV28 | once
TGTGCCAGCAGCTTACGGACTAGCGGGAGGCAAGAGACCCAGTACTTC | CASSLRTSGRQETQYF | TRBD2 | TRBJ2-5 | TRBV3-1 | once
TGTGCCAGCAGTCGAGCCCCGGGACAACTCGGGGAGCTGTTTTTT | CASSRAPGQLGELFF | . | TRBJ2-2 | TRBV2 | .
TGTGCCAGCAGCCAACCCCGGGGTGGGACTGTGAACATTCAGTACTTC | CASSQPRGGTVNIQYF | . | TRBJ2-4 | TRBV3-1 | .
TGCAGCGTTGAACCGAGCACTAACCAAGAGACCCAGTACTTC | CSVEPSTNQETQYF | . | TRBJ2-5 | TRBV29-1 | .
TGTGCCTGGAGCCCACTAGCGGGAGGCCACCAAGAGACCCAGTACTTC | CAWSPLAGGHQETQYF | TRBD2 | TRBJ2-5 | TRBV30 | .
TGCAGTGCTGGGGGCGTTGGGTCCCAGTACTTC | CSAGGVGSQYF | . | TRBJ2-5 | TRBV20-1 | .
TGCAGCGTTGAAGATAGCCGATCACAGGGTGGGAAACTGTTTTTT | CSVEDSRSQGGKLFF | . | TRBJ1-4 | TRBV29-1 | .
TGTGCCAGCAGCCAAGTCGGAGGGAACTCTGAAAAACTGTTTTTT | CASSQVGGNSEKLFF | . | TRBJ1-4 | TRBV3-1 | .
TGCAGTGCTAGTGGGACAGGGATCTACGAGCAGTACTTC | CSASGTGIYEQYF | TRBD1 | TRBJ2-7 | TRBV20-1 | .
TGTGCCAGCAGCCCAACGGGGGGCGATGAAAAACTGTTTTTT | CASSPTGGDEKLFF | . | TRBJ1-4 | TRBV11-2 | .
TGTGCCAGCAGTACGACTAGCGACACCTACGAGCAGTACTTC | CASSTTSDTYEQYF | TRBD2 | TRBJ2-7 | TRBV28 | .
TGTGCCACCAGCCGGGGACAAAACTACGAGCAGTACTTC | CATSRGQNYEQYF | . | TRBJ2-7 | TRBV15 | .